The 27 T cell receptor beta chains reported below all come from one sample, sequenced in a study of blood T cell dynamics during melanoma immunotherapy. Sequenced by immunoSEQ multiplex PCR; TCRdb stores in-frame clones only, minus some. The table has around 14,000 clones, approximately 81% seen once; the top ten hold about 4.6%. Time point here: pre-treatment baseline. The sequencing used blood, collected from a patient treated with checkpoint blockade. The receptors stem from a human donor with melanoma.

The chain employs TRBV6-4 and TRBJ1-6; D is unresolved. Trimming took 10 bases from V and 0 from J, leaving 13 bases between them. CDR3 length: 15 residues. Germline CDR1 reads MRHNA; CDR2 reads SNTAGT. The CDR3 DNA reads TGTGCCACCAGAGAACAGAGCTCCTATAATTCACCCCTCCACTTT. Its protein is CATREQSSYNSPLHF.

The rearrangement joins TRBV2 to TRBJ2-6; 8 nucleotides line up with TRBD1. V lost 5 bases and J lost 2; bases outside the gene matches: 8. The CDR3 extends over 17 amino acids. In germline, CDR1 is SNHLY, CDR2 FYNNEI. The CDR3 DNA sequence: TGTGCCAGCAGTTGGACAGGGAACTCCCCTGGGGCCAACGTCCTGACTTTC. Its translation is CASSWTGNSPGANVLTF.

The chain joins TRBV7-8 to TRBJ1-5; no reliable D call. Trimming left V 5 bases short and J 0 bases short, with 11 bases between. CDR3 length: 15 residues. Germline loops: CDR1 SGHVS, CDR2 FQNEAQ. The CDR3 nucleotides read TGTGCCAGCAGCATGCCGGACCTTAGCAATCAGCCCCAGCATTTT. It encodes CASSMPDLSNQPQHF.

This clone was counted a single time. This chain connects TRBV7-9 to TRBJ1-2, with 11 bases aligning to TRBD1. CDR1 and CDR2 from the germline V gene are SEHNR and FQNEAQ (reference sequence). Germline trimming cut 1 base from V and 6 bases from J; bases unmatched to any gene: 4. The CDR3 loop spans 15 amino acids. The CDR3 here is CASSLVGQGDHGYTF. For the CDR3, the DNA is TGTGCCAGCAGCTTAGTGGGACAGGGGGACCATGGCTACACCTTC.

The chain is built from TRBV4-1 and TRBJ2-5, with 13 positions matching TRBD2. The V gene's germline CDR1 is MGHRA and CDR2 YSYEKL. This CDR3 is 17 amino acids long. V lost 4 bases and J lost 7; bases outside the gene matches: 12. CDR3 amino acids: CASSPSTSGGPRGTQYF. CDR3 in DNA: TGCGCCAGCAGCCCGTCGACTAGCGGGGGGCCCCGAGGGACCCAGTACTTC.

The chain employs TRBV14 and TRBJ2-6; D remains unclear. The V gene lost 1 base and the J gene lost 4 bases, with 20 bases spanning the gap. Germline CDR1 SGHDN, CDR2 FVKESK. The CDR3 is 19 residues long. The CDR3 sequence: CASSQGLRFPYLGANVLTF. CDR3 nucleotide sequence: TGTGCCAGCAGCCAAGGGTTGCGATTCCCTTATCTCGGGGCCAACGTCCTGACTTTC.

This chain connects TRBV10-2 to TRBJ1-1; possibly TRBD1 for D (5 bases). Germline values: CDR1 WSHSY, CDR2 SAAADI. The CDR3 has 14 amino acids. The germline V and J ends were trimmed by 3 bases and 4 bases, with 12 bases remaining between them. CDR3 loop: CASSDPGFGTEAFF. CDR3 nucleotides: TGCGCCAGCAGTGACCCAGGGTTTGGCACTGAAGCTTTCTTT.

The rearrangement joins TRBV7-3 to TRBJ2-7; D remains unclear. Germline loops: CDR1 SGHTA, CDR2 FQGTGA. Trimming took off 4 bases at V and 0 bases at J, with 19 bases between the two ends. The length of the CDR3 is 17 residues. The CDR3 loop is CASSSSYLLQSSYEQYF. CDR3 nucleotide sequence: TGTGCCAGCAGCTCTAGTTACCTCCTACAGAGCTCCTACGAGCAGTACTTC. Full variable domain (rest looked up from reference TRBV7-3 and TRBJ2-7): GAGVSQTPSNKVTEKGKYVELRCDPISGHTALYWYRQSLGQGPEFLIYFQGTGAADDSGLPNDRFFAVRPEGSVSTLKIQRTERGDSAVYLCASSSSYLLQSSYEQYFGPGTRLTVT.

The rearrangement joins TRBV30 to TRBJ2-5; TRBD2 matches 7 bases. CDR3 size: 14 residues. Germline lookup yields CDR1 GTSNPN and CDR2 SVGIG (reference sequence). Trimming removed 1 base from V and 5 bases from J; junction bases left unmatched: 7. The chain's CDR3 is CAWSEWRGSETQYF. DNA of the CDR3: TGTGCCTGGAGTGAATGGCGGGGGAGCGAGACCCAGTACTTC.

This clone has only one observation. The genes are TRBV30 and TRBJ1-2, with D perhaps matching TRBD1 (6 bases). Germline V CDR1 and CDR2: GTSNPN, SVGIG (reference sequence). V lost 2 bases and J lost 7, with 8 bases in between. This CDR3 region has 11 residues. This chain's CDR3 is CAWSIGGGYTF. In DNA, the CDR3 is TGTGCCTGGAGTATAGGGGGTGGCTACACCTTC.

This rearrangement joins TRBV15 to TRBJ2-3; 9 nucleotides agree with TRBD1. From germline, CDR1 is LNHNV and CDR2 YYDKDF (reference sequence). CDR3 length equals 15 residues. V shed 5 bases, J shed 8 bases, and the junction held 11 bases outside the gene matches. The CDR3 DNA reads TGTGCCACCAGCGCCCGACAGGGGGTGGGGGTTACGCAGTATTTT. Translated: CATSARQGVGVTQYF.

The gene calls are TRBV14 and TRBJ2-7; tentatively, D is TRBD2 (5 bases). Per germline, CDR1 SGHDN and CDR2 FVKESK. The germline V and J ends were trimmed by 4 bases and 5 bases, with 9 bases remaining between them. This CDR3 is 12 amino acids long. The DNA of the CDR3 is TGTGCCAGCAGCCGAGGGTGGAACGAGCAGTACTTC. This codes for CASSRGWNEQYF.

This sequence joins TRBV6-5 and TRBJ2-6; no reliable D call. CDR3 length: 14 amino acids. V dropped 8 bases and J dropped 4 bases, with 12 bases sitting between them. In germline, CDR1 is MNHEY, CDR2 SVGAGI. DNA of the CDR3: TGTGCCAGCCTTCGGAGTTCAGGGGCCAACGTCCTGACTTTC. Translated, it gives CASLRSSGANVLTF.

In DNA, the CDR3 is TGCGCCAGCAGCCCCCCCGACAGGCCCGAGGGGTATGGCTACACCTTC. It translates to CASSPPDRPEGYGYTF. The genes are TRBV5-1 and TRBJ1-2; D might be TRBD1 (6 bases). CDR3 length: 16 residues. The ends were cut back, 4 bases at V and 5 bases at J, with 21 bases in the middle. In germline, CDR1 is SGHRS, CDR2 YFSETQ.

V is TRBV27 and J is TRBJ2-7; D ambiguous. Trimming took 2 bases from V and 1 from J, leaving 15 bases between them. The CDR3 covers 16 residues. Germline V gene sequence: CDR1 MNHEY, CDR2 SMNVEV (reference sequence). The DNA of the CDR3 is TGTGCCAGCAGTTTACGTGCTAGAAAACCTTCCTACGAGCAGTACTTC. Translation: CASSLRARKPSYEQYF.

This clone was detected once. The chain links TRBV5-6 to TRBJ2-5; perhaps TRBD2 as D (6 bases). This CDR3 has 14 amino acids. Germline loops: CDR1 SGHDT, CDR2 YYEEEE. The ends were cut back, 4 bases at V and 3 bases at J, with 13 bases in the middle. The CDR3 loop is CASSLGTLKETQYF. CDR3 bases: TGTGCCAGCAGCCTCGGGACTCTAAAAGAGACCCAGTACTTC.

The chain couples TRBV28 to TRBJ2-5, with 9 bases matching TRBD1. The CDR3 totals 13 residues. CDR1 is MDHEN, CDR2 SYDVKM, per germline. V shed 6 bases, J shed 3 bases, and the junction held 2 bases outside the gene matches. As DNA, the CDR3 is TGTGCCAGCAGAAGGACAGGGGAAGAGACCCAGTACTTC. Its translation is CASRRTGEETQYF. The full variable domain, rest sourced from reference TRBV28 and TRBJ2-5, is DVKVTQSSRYLVKRTGEKVFLECVQDMDHENMFWYRQDPGLGLRLIYFSYDVKMKEKGDIPEGYSVSREKKERFSLILESASTNQTSMYLCASRRTGEETQYFGPGTRLLVL.

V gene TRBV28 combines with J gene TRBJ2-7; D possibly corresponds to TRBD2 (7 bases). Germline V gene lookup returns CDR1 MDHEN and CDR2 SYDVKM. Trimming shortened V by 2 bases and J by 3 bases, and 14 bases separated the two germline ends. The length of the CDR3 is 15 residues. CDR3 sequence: CASSLAGANGYEQYF. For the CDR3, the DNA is TGTGCCAGCAGTTTAGCGGGGGCCAATGGCTACGAGCAGTACTTC.

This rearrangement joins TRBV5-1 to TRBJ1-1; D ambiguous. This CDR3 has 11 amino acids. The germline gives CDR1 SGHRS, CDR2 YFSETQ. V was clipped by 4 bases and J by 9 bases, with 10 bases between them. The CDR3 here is CASSESSKAFF. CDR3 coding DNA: TGCGCCAGCAGCGAGTCAAGCAAAGCTTTCTTT. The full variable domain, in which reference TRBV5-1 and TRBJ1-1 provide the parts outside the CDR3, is KAGVTQTPRYLIKTRGQQVTLSCSPISGHRSVSWYQQTPGQGLQFLFEYFSETQRNKGNFPGRFSGRQFSNSRSEMNVSTLELGDSALYLCASSESSKAFFGQGTRLTVV.

CDR3 region: CASNPLGTGQETQYF. DNA for the CDR3: TGCGCCAGCAACCCCCTCGGGACAGGACAAGAGACCCAGTACTTC. This sequence joins TRBV5-1 and TRBJ2-5, with 8 bases matching TRBD1. The V segment lost 6 bases and the J segment 2 bases; nucleotides outside the gene matches: 9. Germline V gene lookup returns CDR1 SGHRS and CDR2 YFSETQ. The CDR3 spans 15 residues.

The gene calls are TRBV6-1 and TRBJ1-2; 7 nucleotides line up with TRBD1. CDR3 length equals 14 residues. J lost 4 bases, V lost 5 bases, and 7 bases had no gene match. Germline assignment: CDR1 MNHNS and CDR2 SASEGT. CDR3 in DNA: TGTGCCAGCAGTATGGCAGGGGGAAGCTATGGCTACACCTTC. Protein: CASSMAGGSYGYTF.

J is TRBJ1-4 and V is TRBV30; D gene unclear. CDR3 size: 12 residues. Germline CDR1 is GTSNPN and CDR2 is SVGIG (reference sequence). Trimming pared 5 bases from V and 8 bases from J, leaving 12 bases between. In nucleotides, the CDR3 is TGTGCCTGGGGGGATAGTAGGGAAAAACTGTTTTTT. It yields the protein CAWGDSREKLFF.

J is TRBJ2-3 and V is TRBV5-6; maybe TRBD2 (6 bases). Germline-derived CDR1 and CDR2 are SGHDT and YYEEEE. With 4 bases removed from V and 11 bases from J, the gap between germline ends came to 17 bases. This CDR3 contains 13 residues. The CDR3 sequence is CASSPEGLGGQYF. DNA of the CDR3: TGTGCCAGCAGCCCGGAGGGGCTCGGGGGGCAGTATTTT.

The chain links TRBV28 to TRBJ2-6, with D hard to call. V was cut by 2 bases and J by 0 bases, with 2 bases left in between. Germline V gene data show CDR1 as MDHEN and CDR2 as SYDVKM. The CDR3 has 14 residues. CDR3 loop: CASSLSSGANVLTF. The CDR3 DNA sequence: TGTGCCAGCAGTTTAAGCTCTGGGGCCAACGTCCTGACTTTC.

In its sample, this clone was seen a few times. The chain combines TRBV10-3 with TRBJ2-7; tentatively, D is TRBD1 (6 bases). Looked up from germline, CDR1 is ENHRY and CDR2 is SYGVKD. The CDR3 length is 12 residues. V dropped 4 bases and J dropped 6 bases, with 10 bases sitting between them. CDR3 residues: CAISVSRGEQYF. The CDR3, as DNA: TGTGCCATCAGTGTATCCAGGGGCGAGCAGTACTTC.

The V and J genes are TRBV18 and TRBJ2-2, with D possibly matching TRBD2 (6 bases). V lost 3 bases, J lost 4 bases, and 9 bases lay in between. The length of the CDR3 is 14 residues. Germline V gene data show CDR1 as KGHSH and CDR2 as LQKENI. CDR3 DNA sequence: TGTGCCAGCTCACCGGAGGGATCCACCGGGGAGCTGTTTTTT. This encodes CASSPEGSTGELFF.

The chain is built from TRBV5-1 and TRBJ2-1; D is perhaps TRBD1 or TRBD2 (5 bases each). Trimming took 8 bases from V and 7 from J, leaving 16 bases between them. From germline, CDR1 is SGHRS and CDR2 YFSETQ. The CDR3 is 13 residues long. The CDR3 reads CASGPLGENEQFF. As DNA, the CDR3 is TGCGCCAGTGGACCCTTGGGGGAAAATGAGCAGTTCTTC.